Given below is one T cell receptor beta chain in context. Germline lookup yields CDR1 SGHDT and CDR2 YYEEEE. Trimming left V 0 bases short and J 6 bases short, with 6 bases between. This CDR3 has 13 amino acids. 60 Vbeta and 13 Jbeta primers were used in PCR. Measured with immunoSEQ multiplex PCR; TCRdb has only the in-frame clones, and not every one. In the table there are 150,000 to 190,000 clones, roughly four fifths of which are singletons. The sample comes from a study of cytomegalovirus exposure and HLA in healthy donors. Study information: Most donors, roughly 77% of several hundred genotyped, fell in the Caucasian-associated ancestry cluster.

This rearrangement joins TRBV5-6 to TRBJ2-2; no definite D call. This sequence originates from a young man in good health and CMV-seronegative. The sequenced sample was PBMCs. The CDR3 bases are TGTGCCAGCAGCTTGGAAGCTTCCGGGGAGCTGTTTTTT. Protein product: CASSLEASGELFF.